A single sample is the source of the 7 T cell receptor beta chains below, sequenced in a study of blood T cell repertoires in COVID-19. Here immunoSEQ multiplex PCR was the method, and the copy in TCRdb shows in-frame clones only, minus some. In the table there are about 50,000 clones, approximately 79% of which are singletons. Material: peripheral blood. The source is an older man with acute or convalescent COVID-19.

This clone was detected a few times. This chain links TRBV10-1 with TRBJ2-3; perhaps TRBD1 as D (6 bases). V was pared by 2 bases and J by 4 bases, with 7 bases between. The length of the CDR3 is 13 residues. Per germline, CDR1 WNHNN and CDR2 SYGVQD (reference sequence). CDR3 sequence: CASSEAGADTQYF. The CDR3 DNA reads TGCGCCAGCAGTGAGGCAGGGGCAGATACGCAGTATTTT.

V gene TRBV7-9 combines with J gene TRBJ2-3; D gene uncertain. Germline V gene data show CDR1 as SEHNR and CDR2 as FQNEAQ (reference sequence). This CDR3 spans 12 amino acids. Trimming took 7 bases from V and 5 from J, leaving 10 bases between them. CDR3 nucleotides: TGTGCCAGCAAAAAAGGAGAAGATACGCAGTATTTT. It encodes CASKKGEDTQYF.

The sample holds a few counts of this clone. The V call is TRBV4-1, the J call TRBJ1-2; D remains unclear. Germline V gives CDR1 MGHRA, CDR2 YSYEKL. This CDR3 is 15 amino acids long. V lost 0 bases and J lost 4, with 12 bases in between. The CDR3 nucleotides are TGCGCCAGCAGCCAAGATTCCGGAGAGAGCTATGGCTACACCTTC. Translating it yields CASSQDSGESYGYTF.

This clone has a single count. The chain couples TRBV5-1 to TRBJ2-7; TRBD1 might be the D (6 bases). CDR3 size: 13 residues. Looked up from germline, CDR1 is SGHRS and CDR2 is YFSETQ. V lost 8 bases and J lost 4, with 16 bases in between. CDR3 amino acids: CASSRQDQYEQYF. CDR3 DNA sequence: TGCGCCAGTAGTAGACAGGATCAGTACGAGCAGTACTTC.

This clone was recorded a few times. The rearrangement joins TRBV4-3 to TRBJ2-5; 11 nucleotides agree with TRBD1. The CDR3 consists of 15 residues. V trimming: 4 bases; J trimming: 3 bases; junction bases outside the gene matches: 4. Germline V CDR1 and CDR2: LGHNA, YSLEER. CDR3 amino acids: CASSRGTGGEETQYF. The DNA of the CDR3 is TGCGCCAGCAGCCGAGGGACAGGGGGTGAAGAGACCCAGTACTTC.

V gene TRBV7-3 combines with J gene TRBJ1-1, with D maybe TRBD1 (5 bases). The CDR3 length is 13 residues. Germline V gene lookup returns CDR1 SGHTA and CDR2 FQGTGA. Trimming removed 5 bases from V and 4 bases from J, with 11 bases in between. Here the CDR3 DNA reads TGTGCCAGCAGCCTCGGGGGATCCACTGAAGCTTTCTTT. Its protein is CASSLGGSTEAFF.

The chain joins TRBV16 to TRBJ1-3; no firm D call. The CDR3 runs 12 residues. Germline CDR1 reads KGHSY; CDR2 reads FQNENV. V lost 1 base, J lost 6 bases, and 4 bases lay in between. The chain's CDR3 is CASSQFQNTIYF. Here the CDR3 DNA reads TGTGCCAGCAGCCAATTTCAAAACACCATATATTTT.